The T cell receptor beta chain described here comes from a study of blood T cell repertoires in COVID-19. With 4 bases clipped from V and 7 bases from J, the junction kept 9 bases outside the gene matches. The CDR3 covers 15 residues. The germline CDR1 and CDR2 sequences are SNHLY and FYNNEI. The table came from immunoSEQ multiplex PCR; TCRdb's copy has only in-frame clones and leaves some out. The table records around 50,000 clones, roughly 80% of them present only once. V gene TRBV2 combines with J gene TRBJ1-4, with 7 bases identical to TRBD1. Material for sequencing was PBMCs or T cells enriched from blood (not recorded which). This clonotype was obtained from a woman aged 45-65 years with acute COVID-19. The CDR3 loop reads CASSGGQPHGEKLFF. CDR3 nucleotides: TGTGCCAGCAGTGGGGGACAGCCCCACGGTGAAAAACTGTTTTTT. Using reference TRBV2 and TRBJ1-4 for the parts outside the CDR3, the full variable domain is EPEVTQTPSHQVTQMGQEVILRCVPISNHLYFYWYRQILGQKVEFLVSFYNNEISEKSEIFDDQFSVERPDGSNFTLKIRSTKLEDSAMYFCASSGGQPHGEKLFFGSGTQLSVL.